A single sample gave rise to the 19 T cell receptor beta chains below, sequenced in a study of T-cell memory formation after mild COVID-19. TCRdb re-called the 5' RACE reads with MiXCR, one entry per CDR3 protein. Among hundreds of thousands of distinct CDR3 sequences listed, roughly 15% were seen once. Sequences were obtained from PBMCs or a T cell subset sorted from them (not recorded which). The receptors originated from a young man who had mild COVID-19 (a few samples of this study predate the infection). Cell type and time point are not known.

CDR3 DNA: TGTGCCAGCAGTTACTCGTATCCGCCCCTCAACACCGGGGAGCTGTTTTTT. This codes for CASSYSYPPLNTGELFF. V is TRBV6-5 and J is TRBJ2-2; no clear D gene. CDR1 is MNHEY and CDR2 is SVGAGI in the germline V gene. V shed 0 bases and J shed 2 bases, with 13 bases lying between them. CDR3 length equals 17 residues.

The table lists this clonotype with many counts. The chain employs TRBV5-1 and TRBJ2-1; tentative D call: TRBD1 (6 bases). The germline CDR1 and CDR2 sequences are SGHRS and YFSETQ. Trimming removed 0 bases at V and 3 bases at J, with 10 bases between. The CDR3 totals 15 residues. In DNA, the CDR3 is TGCGCCAGCAGCTTGGTACAGGGAAACTACAATGAGCAGTTCTTC. This encodes CASSLVQGNYNEQFF.

The chain has TRBV6-2 or TRBV6-3 and TRBJ2-7; possibly TRBD2 for D (5 bases). Germline V gene lookup returns CDR1 MNHEY and CDR2 SVGEGT. The CDR3 has 13 residues. V lost 4 bases and J lost 1, with 8 bases in between. The CDR3 DNA sequence: TGTGCCAGCAGTTCCGGGGATTCCTACGAGCAGTACTTC. As protein: CASSSGDSYEQYF.

The gene calls are TRBV18 and TRBJ1-1; 8 bases line up with TRBD1. The CDR3 has 12 residues. V shed 4 bases, J shed 8 bases, and the junction held 3 bases outside the gene matches. Per germline, CDR1 KGHSH and CDR2 LQKENI. The CDR3: CASSLDRVEAFF. Written as DNA, the CDR3 is TGTGCCAGCTCACTGGACAGGGTAGAAGCTTTCTTT.

This clonotype was counted only a few times. The chain links TRBV6-5 to TRBJ2-7; TRBD1 matches 8 bases. CDR3 length equals 17 residues. V dropped 0 bases and J dropped 3; count of bases not matched to a gene: 10. Germline lookup yields CDR1 MNHEY and CDR2 SVGAGI. CDR3 in DNA: TGTGCCAGCAGTTACTCTCCCTTTAGGACAGGGAACTACGAGCAGTACTTC. The encoded protein is CASSYSPFRTGNYEQYF.

This clonotype was counted at least ten times. The chain joins TRBV5-1 to TRBJ2-2; 7 bases fit TRBD2. Germline CDR1 reads SGHRS; CDR2 reads YFSETQ. V trimming: 0 bases; J trimming: 0 bases; junction bases outside the gene matches: 2. CDR3 size: 16 residues. This CDR3 reads CASSLGLAANTGELFF. The CDR3 nucleotides are TGCGCCAGCAGCTTGGGGCTAGCGGCGAACACCGGGGAGCTGTTTTTT.

The genes are TRBV28 and TRBJ2-3, with D perhaps TRBD1 or TRBD2 (7 bases each). Germline CDR1 and CDR2: MDHEN and SYDVKM. V dropped 7 bases and J dropped 2 bases, with 16 bases sitting between them. The CDR3 is 15 residues long. The CDR3 region is CASIRGGGHTDTQYF. CDR3 sequence (DNA): TGTGCCAGCATCAGGGGGGGTGGCCACACAGATACGCAGTATTTT.

This clonotype was detected only a few times. The chain is built from TRBV4-3 and TRBJ2-7; 7 nucleotides align to TRBD1. Germline CDR1 is LGHNA and CDR2 is YSLEER. V shed 1 base and J 1 base; nucleotides not matched to a gene: 10. The CDR3 consists of 17 residues. The CDR3 region has the DNA TGCGCCAGCAGCCAAGCTGGGACAGCAGACTTATCCTACGAGCAGTACGTC. Translation gives CASSQAGTADLSYEQYV.

The V gene is TRBV5-1, the J gene TRBJ2-2; D may be TRBD1 (6 bases). CDR1 and CDR2 from the germline V gene are SGHRS and YFSETQ. Between the trimmed V and J ends, which lost 4 bases and 2 bases, there was a span of 15 bases. CDR3 size: 16 residues. The CDR3 DNA reads TGCGCCAGCAGCCCCAGGGGAGATCCTAACACCGGGGAGCTGTTTTTT. It encodes CASSPRGDPNTGELFF.

This clonotype turned up a few times. This rearrangement joins TRBV5-1 to TRBJ2-3; unclear D gene. V gave up 0 bases and J gave up 2 bases, with 10 bases separating them. CDR1 and CDR2 (germline): SGHRS, YFSETQ. The CDR3 has 15 residues. CDR3 loop: CASSLGGRATDTQYF. The DNA of the CDR3 is TGCGCCAGCAGCTTGGGAGGTCGGGCCACAGATACGCAGTATTTT.

This clonotype turned up a few times. The V call is TRBV7-9, the J call TRBJ2-5; D remains ambiguous. Germline CDR1 and CDR2: SEHNR and FQNEAQ (reference sequence). V lost 5 bases to trimming and J lost 1 base, with 11 bases between them. CDR3 size: 14 residues. Here the CDR3 reads CASSPPVIQETQYF. Here the CDR3 DNA reads TGTGCCAGCAGCCCTCCTGTTATCCAAGAGACCCAGTACTTC.

In DNA, the CDR3 is TGTGCCAGCAGTCGGACAGGGAACAATGAGCAGTTCTTC. As protein: CASSRTGNNEQFF. The chain is built from TRBV12-3 or TRBV12-4 and TRBJ2-1; 8 nucleotides line up with TRBD1. With V trimmed by 5 bases and J by 5 bases, 2 bases remained unmatched. CDR3 length: 13 residues.

The chain links TRBV7-2 to TRBJ1-4; D might be TRBD1 (6 bases). The CDR3 extends over 14 amino acids. The V gene's germline CDR1 is SGHTA and CDR2 FQGNSA. V was cut by 6 bases and J by 10 bases, with 18 bases left in between. The CDR3 is CASRTDLQGRKLFF. CDR3 nucleotides: TGTGCCAGCAGAACGGATTTGCAGGGGAGAAAACTGTTTTTT.

There are a few counts of this clonotype. The chain has TRBV7-9 and TRBJ2-3; 15 nucleotides match TRBD2. Trimming removed 6 bases from V and 5 bases from J; junction bases left unmatched: 3. The CDR3 is 15 amino acids. CDR1 SEHNR and CDR2 FQNEAQ come from the germline V gene (reference sequence). CDR3 nucleotide sequence: TGTGCCAGCAGGTCGGGACTAGCGGGGGGAGATACGCAGTATTTT. Its protein product is CASRSGLAGGDTQYF.

This clonotype has ten or more counts. The chain uses TRBV6-1 and TRBJ1-4, with D unresolved. The germline V gene encodes CDR1 MNHNS and CDR2 SASEGT. V was clipped by 5 bases and J by 4 bases, with 23 bases between them. The length of the CDR3 is 18 residues. The CDR3 nucleotides are TGTGCCAGCAGTTGGGATTTTCGTTCGTCCGCCTTTAATGAAAAACTGTTTTTT. Translation: CASSWDFRSSAFNEKLFF.

This clonotype has just a few counts. V and J are TRBV5-6 and TRBJ2-7, with no clear D. The ends were cut back, 3 bases at V and 7 bases at J, with 8 bases in the middle. Germline CDR1 SGHDT, CDR2 YYEEEE. CDR3 size: 11 residues. CDR3 nucleotides: TGTGCCAGCAGCTCACATGGTGAGCAGTACTTC. This sequence encodes CASSSHGEQYF.

The chain employs TRBV6-5 and TRBJ1-5; D not certain. Trimming pared 8 bases from V and 1 base from J, leaving 12 bases between. The CDR3 is 14 amino acids. Germline assignment: CDR1 MNHEY and CDR2 SVGAGI. In DNA form, the CDR3 reads TGTGCCAGCGGGAGTAGTAGCAGCAATCAGCCCCAGCATTTT. It specifies CASGSSSSNQPQHF.

In its sample, this clonotype was seen a few times. The genes are TRBV30 and TRBJ2-1, with 7 bases matching TRBD2. Germline V CDR1 and CDR2: GTSNPN, SVGIG (reference sequence). J was trimmed by 0 bases and V by 5 bases; bases with no gene match: 7. The CDR3 totals 15 residues. The CDR3 loop reads CAWGLLAASYNEQFF. In DNA form, the CDR3 reads TGTGCCTGGGGACTCCTAGCGGCCTCCTACAATGAGCAGTTCTTC.

The table lists this clonotype with a few counts. V and J are TRBV5-1 and TRBJ2-7, with a tentative D call TRBD2 (5 bases). V lost 4 bases, J lost 5 bases, and 16 bases lay in between. This CDR3 has 14 amino acids. Germline V gene sequence: CDR1 SGHRS, CDR2 YFSETQ. The CDR3 loop reads CASSPGSLSNEQYF. CDR3 bases: TGCGCCAGCAGCCCGGGATCTTTATCCAACGAGCAGTACTTC.